The sequence of this T cell receptor (beta chain) was determined in a study of blood T cell repertoires in COVID-19. Under the authors' procedure: Amplification of reference gene primers was used by the study to estimate nucleated cell counts. Measured with immunoSEQ multiplex PCR; TCRdb has only the in-frame clones, and not every one. V and J calls and clone size are copied from that table; D and trimming were computed from the DNA. The sample has some 270,000 clones, approximately 83% seen once. Germline CDR1 is MNHEY and CDR2 is SMNVEV (reference sequence). The CDR3 covers 15 residues. J was trimmed by 0 bases and V by 7 bases; bases with no gene match: 6. The cohort comprised adults aged roughly 18 to 95 years residing in 24 US areas. Which cohort a participant joined came from the clinical history participants gave.

The sequence derives from a man in his fifties or sixties who had recovered from COVID-19. Material for sequencing was PBMCs or T cells enriched from blood (not recorded which). The V and J genes are TRBV27 and TRBJ2-1, with TRBD2 matching over 7 bases. CDR3 coding DNA: TGTGCCAGCACTAGCGGTCTTAGCTCCTACAATGAGCAGTTCTTC. Its translation: CASTSGLSSYNEQFF.